This T cell receptor beta chain comes out of a study of CD8+ T cells in alopecia areata. Turning to the study itself: The drug, oral tofacitinib, was given to treated patients at 5 to 10 mg twice daily. It was 6 to 18 months of tofacitinib, and then there were 6 months off drug.

V lost 5 bases to trimming and J lost 4 bases; unmatched junction nucleotides: 5. The CDR3 covers 15 residues. Germline V gives CDR1 SEHNR, CDR2 FQNEAQ (reference sequence). With respect to this clone: Antigen: not known.

RNA extraction was followed by reverse transcription into cDNA, which acted as the sequencing template. The data were produced by immunoSEQ multiplex PCR, yet TCRdb's version contains in-frame clones alone and is incomplete. The sample includes roughly 180,000 clones, roughly 60% of them seen just once. Study findings and constraints: Scalp sequencing captures resident alphabeta T cells of normal skin too. Higher clonality than in normal scalp was seen in lesional scalp, especially alopecia totalis/universalis.

The chain links TRBV7-9 to TRBJ2-5, with 12 bases matching TRBD2. This material consisted of CD4+ T cells sorted from blood, taken at week 0. This clonotype originated in a human donor with alopecia areata. CDR3 sequence (DNA): TGTGCCAGCAGCCCCGGACTAGCGGGGAGAGAGACCCAGTACTTC. Its translation: CASSPGLAGRETQYF.